This is a list of T cell receptor beta chains from one sample in a study of cytomegalovirus exposure and HLA in healthy donors. Profiling relied on immunoSEQ multiplex PCR, and the TCRdb table lists in-frame clones only, not all of them. The table lists under 150,000 clones, 65% to 80% of them singletons. Sequenced material: PBMCs. Every receptor here comes from a human donor in good health. Each CDR3 is given with its conserved first and last residue. Each record gives: clone size, J gene, D gene, V gene, CDR3 DNA, CDR3 protein. The D gene is left open where the match is weak. Size is stated for part of the rows, as once, few or many counts, or as a class when the clone is expanded.

>.|TRBJ1-1|.|TRBV27
TGTGCCAGCAGTTTACGGGGTCGGACTGAAGCTTTCTTT
CASSLRGRTEAFF
>.|TRBJ2-4|TRBD1|TRBV18
TGTGCCAGCTCAAGCCGGGACAGGGCCAAAAACATTCAGTACTTC
CASSSRDRAKNIQYF
>few|TRBJ1-1|.|TRBV9
TGTGCCAGCAGCGTAGAGGAGGGTCGCACTGAAGCTTTCTTT
CASSVEEGRTEAFF
>.|TRBJ2-3|.|TRBV7-9
TGTGCCAGCAGCGTAGGCCGGGATACGCAGTATTTT
CASSVGRDTQYF
>.|TRBJ2-1|TRBD1|TRBV5-4
TGTGCCAGCAGCGAGGACAGGGGGCTCAATGAGCAGTTCTTC
CASSEDRGLNEQFF
>.|TRBJ1-2|TRBD1|TRBV10-3
TGTGCCACCCCGGGACAGGGCGTCGCTGGCTACACCTTC
CATPGQGVAGYTF
>.|TRBJ2-7|TRBD1|TRBV6-5
TGTGCCAGCAGCCCAGGGACAGTTTCCTACGAGCAGTACTTC
CASSPGTVSYEQYF
>once|TRBJ1-2|.|TRBV28
TGTGCCAGCACCCCAGCCCCCGGGATGATTGCCTACACCTTC
CASTPAPGMIAYTF
>.|TRBJ2-5|TRBD2|TRBV7-9
TGTGCCACCAAGCTAGCGGGGGCTAAAGAGACCCAGTACTTC
CATKLAGAKETQYF
>once|TRBJ1-2|TRBD1|TRBV18
TGTGCCACAACCCGGGACAGAGTTGATGGCTACACCTTC
CATTRDRVDGYTF
>.|TRBJ2-2|.|TRBV19
TGTGCCAGTGACAGAAACACCGGGGAGCTGTTTTTT
CASDRNTGELFF
>.|TRBJ1-1|.|TRBV27
TGTGCCAGCAGTTTAAACGTCGGACAGATGAACACTGAAGCTTTCTTT
CASSLNVGQMNTEAFF
>.|TRBJ1-2|.|TRBV2
TGTGCCCCCTCGCGGAAGGGCGGGGGCTACACCTTC
CAPSRKGGGYTF